This TCR beta chain stems from a study of T cell responses to AZD1222 COVID-19 vaccine. Repertoires were generated with immunoSEQ multiplex PCR, while TCRdb's copy carries only in-frame clones and drops some. The table lists about 96,000 clones, 89% of them singletons. The CDR3 extends over 16 amino acids. Germline values: CDR1 SGHNT, CDR2 YYREEE (reference sequence). Trimming removed 2 bases from V and 6 bases from J, with 17 bases in between. The source was peripheral blood, collected on day 0 of AZD1222 vaccination. This sequence was found in an adult in good health. The chain uses TRBV5-4 and TRBJ2-2; possibly TRBD1 for D (6 bases). The CDR3 DNA sequence: TGTGCCAGCAGCTTAGGGGAACAGGGAGCCTCCGGGGAGCTGTTTTTT. Protein: CASSLGEQGASGELFF.